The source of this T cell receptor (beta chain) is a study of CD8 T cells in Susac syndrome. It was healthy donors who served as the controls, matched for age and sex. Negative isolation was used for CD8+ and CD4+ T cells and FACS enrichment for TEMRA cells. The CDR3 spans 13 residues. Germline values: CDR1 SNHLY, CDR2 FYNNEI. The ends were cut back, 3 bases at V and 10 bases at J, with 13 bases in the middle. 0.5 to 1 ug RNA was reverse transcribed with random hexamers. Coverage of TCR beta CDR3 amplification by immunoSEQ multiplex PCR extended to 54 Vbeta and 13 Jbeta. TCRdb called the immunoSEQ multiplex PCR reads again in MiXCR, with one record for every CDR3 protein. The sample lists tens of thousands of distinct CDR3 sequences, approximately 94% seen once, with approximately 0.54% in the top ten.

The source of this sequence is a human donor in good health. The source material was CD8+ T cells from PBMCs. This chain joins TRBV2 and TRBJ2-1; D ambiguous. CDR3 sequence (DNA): TGTGCCAGCAGTGATAAGGGTCCTAGGGAGCAGTTCTTC. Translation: CASSDKGPREQFF.